This entry describes one TCR beta chain. The record originates from a study of CD8 T cells in Susac syndrome. RNA, at roughly 0.45 to 1 ug, was reverse transcribed with random hexamers. The TCR beta CDR3 was amplified by immunoSEQ multiplex PCR across 54 Vbeta, 13 Jbeta. A single record per CDR3 protein comes from TCRdb applying MiXCR to the immunoSEQ multiplex PCR reads. The sample has 150,000 to 200,000 distinct CDR3 sequences; 91% are singletons. CD8+ and CD4+ T cells from blood underwent TCR beta sequencing, which was carried out in a high-throughput format. Sequencing was done on a sample of CD4+ T cells from PBMCs. The receptor comes from a human donor with Susac syndrome.

CDR3 sequence reads: CASSLGGQTGSGANVLTF. The CDR3 nucleotides are TGTGCCAGCAGTCTAGGGGGACAGACAGGCTCTGGGGCCAACGTCCTGACTTTC. J is TRBJ2-6 and V is TRBV28; 7 bases agree with TRBD1. The CDR3 covers 18 residues. The trim removed 5 bases at V and 0 bases at J, leaving 10 bases unmatched. The germline CDR1 and CDR2 sequences are MDHEN and SYDVKM.